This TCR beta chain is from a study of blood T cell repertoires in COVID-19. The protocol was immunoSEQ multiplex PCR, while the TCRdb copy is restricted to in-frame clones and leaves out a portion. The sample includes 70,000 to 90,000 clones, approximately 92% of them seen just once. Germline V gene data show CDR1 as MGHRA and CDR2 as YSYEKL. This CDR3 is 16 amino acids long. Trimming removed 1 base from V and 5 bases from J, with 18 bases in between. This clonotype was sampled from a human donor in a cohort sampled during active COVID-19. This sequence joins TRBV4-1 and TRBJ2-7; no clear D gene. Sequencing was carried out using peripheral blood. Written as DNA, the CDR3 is TGCGCCAGCAGCCAAGTAGCCGATCTGTATGACGACGAGCAGTACTTC. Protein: CASSQVADLYDDEQYF.